Presented here are 14 T cell receptor beta chains from one specimen sequenced in a study of blood T cells in healthy people across ages. The second PCR ran roughly 6 to 11 cycles with a sample-barcoded 5' primer and J-beta primers. TCRdb ran MiXCR on the 5' RACE reads and lists one entry per CDR3 protein. In the table there are approximately 1.5 million distinct CDR3 sequences, roughly 43% of which are singletons. The sample consisted of blood. These receptors all stem from a woman between 18 and 29 years old in good health.

The chain combines TRBV19 with TRBJ2-5, with TRBD1 as a possible D gene (6 bases). The J call may be in error: the DNA end matches TRBJ2-7 better. The CDR3 runs 16 residues. Germline V gene sequence: CDR1 LNHDA, CDR2 SQIVND (reference sequence). CDR3 sequence: CASSMGDKTALYEQYF. For the CDR3, the DNA is TGTGCCAGTAGTATGGGGGACAAAACAGCCCTCTACGAGCAGTACTTC.

The chain is built from TRBV6-6 and TRBJ2-2, with TRBD2 matching over 8 bases. The trim removed 7 bases at V and 5 bases at J, leaving 9 bases unmatched. The length of the CDR3 is 15 residues. The germline V gene has CDR1 MNHNY and CDR2 SVGAGI (reference sequence). CDR3 sequence reads: CASNHPSGPTGELFF. The DNA for the CDR3 is TGTGCCAGCAACCACCCTAGCGGGCCAACCGGGGAGCTGTTTTTT.

The V and J genes are TRBV4-1 and TRBJ2-2; a weak D match, TRBD2 (6 bases). The germline V and J ends were trimmed by 0 bases and 6 bases, with 8 bases remaining between them. Germline CDR1 reads MGHRA; CDR2 reads YSYEKL. The CDR3 totals 14 residues. The CDR3, as DNA: TGCGCCAGCAGCCAAGATTGGGGGGCCGGGGAGCTGTTTTTT. Translation gives CASSQDWGAGELFF.

The V call is TRBV7-2, the J call TRBJ1-2, with D possibly TRBD1 on 6 matching bases. V was shortened by 6 bases and J by 2 bases, with 13 bases between the two germline ends. In germline, CDR1 is SGHTA, CDR2 FQGNSA. This CDR3 has 14 residues. CDR3 residues: CASSFTQGNYGYTF. The CDR3 DNA reads TGTGCCAGCAGTTTCACACAGGGAAACTATGGCTACACCTTC.

Notes on this clonotype: This clone may be a read error of a much larger clone one base away. The chain uses TRBV4-2 and TRBJ2-1; D is possibly TRBD1 or TRBD2 (6 bases each). Germline V gives CDR1 LGHNA, CDR2 YNFKEQ. V was pared by 1 base and J by 10 bases, with 20 bases between. This CDR3 has 16 residues. CDR3 DNA: TGTGCCAGCAGCCAAGCTCCCGGGGGCTCAATCTACGAGCAGTTCTTC. Protein product: CASSQAPGGSIYEQFF.

V is TRBV28 and J is TRBJ2-1, with D unresolved. Germline CDR1 is MDHEN and CDR2 is SYDVKM. This CDR3 contains 13 residues. The V and J ends lost 4 bases and 8 bases respectively, with 12 bases between them. The CDR3 protein is CASSSLEQYEQFF. CDR3 sequence (DNA): TGTGCCAGCAGTTCCCTTGAGCAGTATGAGCAGTTCTTC.

V gene TRBV2 combines with J gene TRBJ2-5; D possibly corresponds to TRBD1 (6 bases). V was trimmed by 10 bases and J by 11 bases, leaving 20 bases between them. This CDR3 is built from 12 residues. Germline V CDR1 and CDR2: SNHLY, FYNNEI. The CDR3 is CANRRDRSEQYF. The CDR3 nucleotides are TGTGCCAACAGACGAGACAGGTCTGAGCAGTACTTC.

The V and J genes are TRBV7-9 and TRBJ1-3, with D perhaps matching TRBD1 (5 bases). The CDR3 runs 19 residues. Germline assignment: CDR1 SEHNR and CDR2 FQNEAQ (reference sequence). Trimming removed 2 bases at V and 1 base at J, with 21 bases between. CDR3 coding DNA: TGTGCCAGCAGCTTACCCGGTCTAGCCAAACAGGCTTCTGGAAACACCATATATTTT. It codes for CASSLPGLAKQASGNTIYF.

V and J are TRBV6-2 or TRBV6-3 and TRBJ2-7; TRBD1 agrees at 7 bases. After removal of 0 bases from V and 3 bases from J, the junction contained 5 bases not matched to a gene. Germline V gene sequence: CDR1 MNHEY, CDR2 SVGEGT. The CDR3 sequence is 15 residues long. In DNA form, the CDR3 reads TGTGCCAGCAGTTACTCCCGGGACAGTGACTACGAGCAGTACTTC. It translates to CASSYSRDSDYEQYF.

V gene TRBV27 combines with J gene TRBJ2-7; possibly TRBD2 for D (5 bases). The CDR3 contains 12 residues. Deletions cut 6 bases from V and 7 bases from J, with 13 bases between. Germline V CDR1 and CDR2: MNHEY, SMNVEV (reference sequence). DNA for the CDR3: TGTGCCAGCAGCAAACTAGATCGTGAGCAGTACTTC. This translates into CASSKLDREQYF.

The CDR3: CSARSLVGEQYF. CDR3 nucleotide sequence: TGCAGTGCTAGAAGTCTGGTTGGCGAGCAGTACTTC. V usage is TRBV20-1 and J usage is TRBJ2-5; D is unclear. The DNA end is a closer match to TRBJ2-7, so the J assignment may be wrong. Germline CDR1 is DFQATT and CDR2 is SNEGSKA (reference sequence). This CDR3 comprises 12 residues.

This rearrangement joins TRBV10-3 to TRBJ2-4; D is unresolved. Germline CDR1 and CDR2: ENHRY and SYGVKD. V shed 0 bases and J shed 15 bases, with 21 bases lying between them. The CDR3 sequence is 15 residues long. CDR3 residues: CAISESMAIQETLYF. The CDR3 DNA is TGTGCCATCAGTGAGTCGATGGCAATCCAAGAGACCCTGTACTTC.

V is TRBV6-5 and J is TRBJ2-7; tentatively, D is TRBD2 (6 bases). The V gene lost 2 bases and the J gene lost 3 bases, with 11 bases spanning the gap. This CDR3 comprises 14 residues. The germline V gene has CDR1 MNHEY and CDR2 SVGAGI. CDR3 DNA: TGTGCCAGCAGTTACGCGGCGGGACGCTACGAGCAGTACTTC. This codes for CASSYAAGRYEQYF.

This clonotype was picked up a small number of times. The chain joins TRBV18 to TRBJ2-1; D is ambiguous. CDR1 and CDR2 (germline): KGHSH, LQKENI. V was trimmed by 4 bases and J by 8 bases, leaving 12 bases between them. This CDR3 contains 13 residues. DNA for the CDR3: TGTGCCAGCTCACTACCTAACCGGGATGAGCAGTTCTTC. It codes for CASSLPNRDEQFF.